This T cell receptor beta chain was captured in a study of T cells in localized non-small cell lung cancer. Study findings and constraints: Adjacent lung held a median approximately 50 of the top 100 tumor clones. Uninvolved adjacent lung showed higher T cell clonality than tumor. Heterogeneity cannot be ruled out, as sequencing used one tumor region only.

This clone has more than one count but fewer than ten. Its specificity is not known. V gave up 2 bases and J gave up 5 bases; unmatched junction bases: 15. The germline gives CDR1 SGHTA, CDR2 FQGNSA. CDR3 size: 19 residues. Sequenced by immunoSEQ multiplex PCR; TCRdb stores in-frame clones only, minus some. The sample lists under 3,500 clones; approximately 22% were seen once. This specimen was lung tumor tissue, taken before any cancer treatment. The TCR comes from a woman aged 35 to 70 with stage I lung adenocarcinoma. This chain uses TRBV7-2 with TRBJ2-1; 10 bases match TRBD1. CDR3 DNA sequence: TGTGCCAGCAGCTTATTCGTCTTGAGGGGGACAGGGGCGGACAATGAGCAGTTCTTC. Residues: CASSLFVLRGTGADNEQFF.